This TCR beta chain comes out of a study of CD8 T cell repertoires and HIV-1 epitope variants. Study-level information: Equal numbers of autologous T cell-negative cells presented antigen to enriched T cells. 1M T cells were kept uncultured as a baseline.

Assay used: immunoSEQ multiplex PCR; TCRdb lists only in-frame clones, some missing. The profile shows under 6,000 clones, around two thirds of them singletons. With respect to this clone: The antigen is not known.

The CDR3 sequence is 15 residues long. Looked up from germline, CDR1 is SEHNR and CDR2 is FQNEAQ (reference sequence). Trimming took 4 bases from V and 3 from J, leaving 12 bases between them. Sequencing used cultured CD8+ T cells derived from PBMCs. The TCR sequence derives from a male donor with HIV. The chain carries TRBV7-9 and TRBJ1-4, with D possibly matching TRBD1 (6 bases). The CDR3: CASSSSGAPNEKLFF. DNA of the CDR3: TGTGCCAGCAGCTCATCGGGGGCGCCTAATGAAAAACTGTTTTTT.